This T cell receptor beta chain appears in the sequencing data of a study of control samples from healthy donors and cancer patients. Measured with immunoSEQ multiplex PCR; TCRdb has only the in-frame clones, and not every one. The repertoire holds around 140,000 clones, roughly 92% seen once, with around 5.4% in the top ten. The V gene's germline CDR1 is SGDLS and CDR2 YYNGEE. The CDR3 contains 15 residues. V dropped 0 bases and J dropped 5; count of bases not matched to a gene: 6. The genes are TRBV9 and TRBJ2-5; 8 bases agree with TRBD1. The sample taken for sequencing was blood. The clonotype comes from a young man in good health. The CDR3 reads CASSVGQGARETQYF. In DNA form, the CDR3 reads TGTGCCAGCAGCGTAGGGCAGGGGGCGAGGGAGACCCAGTACTTC.